The 16 T cell receptor beta chains below were found in one sample sequenced in a study of shared clonotypes between healthy human individuals. Sequencing was performed with immunoSEQ multiplex PCR; in TCRdb, only in-frame clones are kept and a portion is missing. This table holds about 470,000 clones, roughly 77% found once. Sequenced input: PBMCs. All receptors derive from a middle-aged woman in good health. Some clones in this sample may be carry-over from other donors' samples.

The chain is built from TRBV5-6 and TRBJ2-3; TRBD2 aligns across 13 bases. The CDR3 runs 17 residues. Trimming took 4 bases from V and 3 from J; bases not matched to a gene: 8. Germline V gene sequence: CDR1 SGHDT, CDR2 YYEEEE. The CDR3 DNA is TGTGCCAGCAGCAGGGGACTAGCGGGAATCGGGACAGATACGCAGTATTTT. Its translation is CASSRGLAGIGTDTQYF.

The rearrangement uses TRBV29-1 and TRBJ2-7; 8 nucleotides line up with TRBD1. The germline V gene encodes CDR1 SQVTM and CDR2 ANQGSEA. V shed 4 bases, J shed 6 bases, and the junction held 5 bases outside the gene matches. This CDR3 contains 12 residues. The CDR3 loop reads CSVAYGQGEQYF. In nucleotides, the CDR3 is TGCAGCGTTGCGTATGGACAGGGCGAGCAGTACTTC.

Comments on this clone: The same CDR3 can be traced to other DNA sequences in this sample. CDR3 in DNA: TGTGCCAGCAGATACAGGGGAGACACTGAAGCTTTCTTT. Encoded protein: CASRYRGDTEAFF. The V gene is TRBV6-1, the J gene TRBJ1-1; 7 nucleotides line up with TRBD1. Per the germline V gene, CDR1 is MNHNS and CDR2 is SASEGT. V lost 6 bases, J lost 3 bases, and 4 bases stayed unmatched. The CDR3 is 13 residues long.

J is TRBJ2-1 and V is TRBV18, with 12 bases matching TRBD2. CDR1 and CDR2 (germline): KGHSH, LQKENI. After removal of 2 bases from V and 8 bases from J, the junction contained 4 bases not matched to a gene. The length of the CDR3 is 15 residues. The CDR3 coding sequence is TGTGCCAGCTCACCAGGGACTAGCGGGTCGCATGAGCAGTTCTTC. Translated: CASSPGTSGSHEQFF.

The CDR3 DNA is TGTGCCAGCAGCCTGAGCTGGGCAGGGTCTCCCACAACCCCATACGAGCAGTACTTC. Translated: CASSLSWAGSPTTPYEQYF. The chain carries TRBV5-5 and TRBJ2-7; D might be TRBD1 (5 bases). CDR1 and CDR2 (germline): SGHKS, YYEKEE (reference sequence). The CDR3 runs to 19 residues. Trimming cost V 4 bases and J 4 bases, with 30 bases left between them.

V is TRBV7-2 and J is TRBJ2-7; 7 positions agree with TRBD2. Germline V lookup: CDR1 SGHTA, CDR2 FQGNSA. Trimming removed 5 bases from V and 7 bases from J; junction bases left unmatched: 8. The CDR3 is 13 amino acids. DNA of the CDR3: TGTGCCAGCAGCCGTATCCTGGGGGGGGAGCAGTACTTC. It is translated as CASSRILGGEQYF.

V gene TRBV20-1 combines with J gene TRBJ2-1; D gene unclear. V was trimmed by 3 bases and J by 6 bases, leaving 6 bases between them. This CDR3 has 11 residues. In germline, CDR1 is DFQATT, CDR2 SNEGSKA (reference sequence). CDR3 sequence: CSASAGNEQFF. CDR3 sequence (DNA): TGCAGTGCTAGTGCCGGCAATGAGCAGTTCTTC.

This clone is a singleton in its sample. The J gene is TRBJ2-5, the V gene TRBV27; 9 positions match TRBD2. CDR3 length: 17 residues. With V trimmed by 3 bases and J by 0 bases, 8 bases remained unmatched. Germline CDR1 is MNHEY and CDR2 is SMNVEV (reference sequence). CDR3 sequence: CASSLGKTSGNQETQYF. The DNA for the CDR3 is TGTGCCAGCAGTTTGGGGAAGACTAGCGGTAACCAAGAGACCCAGTACTTC.

In nucleotides, the CDR3 is TGTGCCAGCAGCGGCGGGACTAGCGGGATTAGCGATACGCAGTATTTT. Encoded protein: CASSGGTSGISDTQYF. The rearrangement joins TRBV9 to TRBJ2-3; 13 bases line up with TRBD2. J gave up 6 bases and V 3 bases, and 7 bases lay outside the gene matches. The CDR3 extends over 16 amino acids. CDR1 SGDLS and CDR2 YYNGEE come from the germline V gene.

The chain recombines TRBV2 with TRBJ2-7; tentatively, D is TRBD1 (5 bases). The CDR3 runs 14 residues. V dropped 3 bases and J dropped 2 bases, with 11 bases sitting between them. Germline V lookup: CDR1 SNHLY, CDR2 FYNNEI. CDR3 in amino acids: CASSDRADTYEQYF. The CDR3 DNA follows: TGTGCCAGCAGTGACCGGGCGGACACCTACGAGCAGTACTTC.

The genes are TRBV7-8 and TRBJ2-7, with 7 positions matching TRBD2. From germline, CDR1 is SGHVS and CDR2 FQNEAQ. CDR3 length equals 14 residues. Trimming removed 5 bases from V and 4 bases from J; junction bases left unmatched: 8. The CDR3 loop reads CASSLRTSLYEQYF. The CDR3 DNA reads TGTGCCAGCAGCCTACGGACTAGTTTATACGAGCAGTACTTC. The whole variable domain, filled in from reference TRBV7-8 and TRBJ2-7, reads GAGVSQSPRYKVAKRGQDVALRCDPISGHVSLFWYQQALGQGPEFLTYFQNEAQLDKSGLPSDRFFAERPEGSVSTLKIQRTQQEDSAVYLCASSLRTSLYEQYFGPGTRLTVT.

With respect to this clone: A single base separates this from a much larger clone, so it may be a read error. V is TRBV5-1 and J is TRBJ2-1, with 12 bases matching TRBD2. This CDR3 has 15 amino acids. Germline trimming cut 4 bases from V and 4 bases from J; bases unmatched to any gene: 3. The germline V gene has CDR1 SGHRS and CDR2 YFSETQ. The CDR3 sequence is CASSPGLAGYNEQFF. The CDR3 DNA follows: TGCGCCAGCAGCCCTGGACTAGCGGGATACAATGAGCAGTTCTTC. Full variable domain (rest looked up from reference TRBV5-1 and TRBJ2-1): KAGVTQTPRYLIKTRGQQVTLSCSPISGHRSVSWYQQTPGQGLQFLFEYFSETQRNKGNFPGRFSGRQFSNSRSEMNVSTLELGDSALYLCASSPGLAGYNEQFFGPGTRLTVL.

V and J are TRBV4-1 and TRBJ1-2; D is uncertain. The CDR3 has 14 residues. V lost 0 bases, J lost 1 base, and 6 bases lay in between. Germline lookup yields CDR1 MGHRA and CDR2 YSYEKL. CDR3 sequence (DNA): TGCGCCAGCAGCCAAGATCACAGTAACTATGGCTACACCTTC. Encoded protein: CASSQDHSNYGYTF.

The chain is built from TRBV7-3 and TRBJ2-5; D is ambiguous. V dropped 2 bases and J dropped 5 bases, with 6 bases sitting between them. The CDR3 is made up of 12 amino acids. Germline V lookup: CDR1 SGHTA, CDR2 FQGTGA. In nucleotides, the CDR3 is TGTGCCAGCAGCTTAGACATGGAGACCCAGTACTTC. It specifies CASSLDMETQYF.

V and J are TRBV30 and TRBJ2-5; no definite D call. The V gene's germline CDR1 is GTSNPN and CDR2 SVGIG (reference sequence). Trimming removed 0 bases at V and 5 bases at J, with 10 bases between. The CDR3 sequence is 13 residues long. CDR3 coding DNA: TGTGCCTGGAGTGTACAGCTTGAGGAGACCCAGTACTTC. It specifies CAWSVQLEETQYF.

This clone was seen ten or more times. The genes are TRBV6-4 and TRBJ1-1, with 7 bases matching TRBD1. The junction had 5 bases not matched to a gene; V was cut back by 6 bases and J by 1 base. CDR1 and CDR2 (germline): MRHNA, SNTAGT. This CDR3 contains 14 residues. CDR3 loop: CASSAGTENTEAFF. The CDR3 DNA sequence: TGTGCCAGCAGCGCCGGGACAGAGAACACTGAAGCTTTCTTT.